The 9 T cell receptor beta chains presented below share a single source sample, sequenced in a study of human thymus T cells. Corrective cardiac operations yielded the resected thymus tissue. Sequencing was performed with immunoSEQ multiplex PCR; in TCRdb, only in-frame clones are kept and a portion is missing. The repertoire holds some 130,000 clones, with around 94% as singletons. The sequenced material came from thymus tissue. The receptor source for this set is a boy in the first two years of life with a congenital heart defect but otherwise immunologically healthy.

V is TRBV7-9 and J is TRBJ1-3; unclear D gene. Germline CDR1 is SEHNR and CDR2 is FQNEAQ (reference sequence). V was shortened by 0 bases and J by 0 bases, with 15 bases between the two germline ends. The CDR3 has 18 amino acids. CDR3 nucleotides: TGTGCCAGCAGCTTAGCTGATAGGACCGTCCGCTCTGGAAACACCATATATTTT. It codes for CASSLADRTVRSGNTIYF.

The rearrangement joins TRBV4-1 to TRBJ2-2, with D possibly matching TRBD2 (6 bases). The CDR3 is made up of 16 amino acids. V was pared by 1 base and J by 0 bases, with 9 bases between. Looked up from germline, CDR1 is MGHRA and CDR2 is YSYEKL. The CDR3 loop is CASSQGRGSNTGELFF. The CDR3 DNA sequence: TGCGCCAGCAGCCAAGGCCGGGGGTCGAACACCGGGGAGCTGTTTTTT.

The chain links TRBV27 to TRBJ2-1; 8 bases line up with TRBD2. The junction had 3 bases not matched to a gene; V was cut back by 3 bases and J by 8 bases. The V gene's germline CDR1 is MNHEY and CDR2 SMNVEV (reference sequence). The CDR3 runs to 13 residues. The DNA of the CDR3 is TGTGCCAGCAGTTTTCGGGAGGGAGATGAGCAGTTCTTC. Translated, it gives CASSFREGDEQFF.

In this sample, this clone turned up once. The genes are TRBV5-3 and TRBJ2-3, with 15 nucleotides matching TRBD2. TRBV5-3 is assigned to the ORF class and has an uncertain function. This CDR3 contains 19 residues. V lost 4 bases and J lost 2; bases outside the gene matches: 11. The CDR3 here is CARSSGLAGGPGDTDTQYF. DNA of the CDR3: TGTGCCAGAAGCAGCGGACTAGCGGGGGGGCCAGGAGACACAGATACGCAGTATTTT.

J is TRBJ2-3 and V is TRBV7-6, with no clear D. The germline CDR1 and CDR2 sequences are SGHVS and FNYEAQ. Trimming shortened V by 5 bases and J by 6 bases, and 15 bases separated the two germline ends. The length of the CDR3 is 14 residues. CDR3 nucleotides: TGTGCCAGCAGCCCTAGGCTCTACGCCGATACGCAGTATTTT. Protein product: CASSPRLYADTQYF.

This sequence joins TRBV13 and TRBJ2-7; D not certain. CDR1 is PRHDT, CDR2 FYEKMQ, per germline (reference sequence). V was pared by 1 base and J by 3 bases, with 4 bases between. The CDR3 is 12 residues long. The CDR3 here is CASSLEYYEQYF. The CDR3 bases are TGTGCCAGCAGCTTAGAGTACTACGAGCAGTACTTC.

This clone is a singleton in its sample. The chain uses TRBV6-5 and TRBJ2-3; 9 bases are shared with TRBD2. V was clipped by 5 bases and J by 1 base; unmatched bases: 4. Germline-derived CDR1 and CDR2 are MNHEY and SVGAGI. The CDR3 runs to 15 residues. CDR3 coding DNA: TGTGCCAGCAGTCGTCCTAGCGGGGGCACAGATACGCAGTATTTT. Protein product: CASSRPSGGTDTQYF.

The chain has TRBV7-9 and TRBJ2-5; D is ambiguous. The V end lost 1 base, the J end lost 1 base, and 16 bases lay between the germline ends. The CDR3 length is 17 residues. Germline values: CDR1 SEHNR, CDR2 FQNEAQ (reference sequence). The CDR3 loop reads CASSLDGTGQSQETQYF. The CDR3 region has the DNA TGTGCCAGCAGCTTAGACGGAACTGGGCAGTCCCAAGAGACCCAGTACTTC.

The chain couples TRBV6-6 to TRBJ2-1; TRBD2 aligns across 9 bases. CDR1 is MNHNY and CDR2 is SVGAGI in the germline V gene (reference sequence). This CDR3 has 15 residues. The J segment lost 5 bases and the V segment lost 2 bases, leaving 4 bases of the junction unmatched. CDR3 region: CASSYRASGDNEQFF. As DNA, the CDR3 is TGTGCCAGCAGTTACAGGGCTAGCGGGGACAATGAGCAGTTCTTC.